These 7 T cell receptor beta chains originate from one sample sequenced in a study of OX40 agonist ivuxolimab in advanced cancers. Sequencing used immunoSEQ multiplex PCR; TCRdb keeps in-frame clones, though not all of them. Among roughly 75,000 clones, over 75% were seen once, and the ten largest hold roughly 5.8%. This material consisted of CD4+ or CD8+ T cells sorted from blood, taken in a trial of the OX40 agonist ivuxolimab. Receptors were obtained from an adult with an advanced solid tumor such as melanoma, head and neck, liver or kidney cancer.

This chain links TRBV6-1 with TRBJ2-5, with unresolved D. This CDR3 is built from 13 residues. The V end lost 3 bases, the J end lost 4 bases, and 9 bases lay between the germline ends. Germline CDR1 is MNHNS and CDR2 is SASEGT. CDR3 sequence: CASSDRLVETQYF. CDR3 sequence (DNA): TGTGCCAGCAGTGATAGACTTGTAGAGACCCAGTACTTC.

The gene calls are TRBV9 and TRBJ2-3, with 9 bases aligning to TRBD2. V shed 3 bases, J shed 2 bases, and the junction held 4 bases outside the gene matches. This CDR3 is built from 15 residues. CDR1 and CDR2 from the germline V gene are SGDLS and YYNGEE. The CDR3 loop reads CASSDSGGNTDTQYF. DNA for the CDR3: TGTGCCAGCAGCGATAGCGGGGGAAACACAGATACGCAGTATTTT.

CDR3 nucleotide sequence: TGTGCCAGCAAGGGGCCATCCTACAATGAGCAGTTCTTC. It is translated as CASKGPSYNEQFF. V usage is TRBV5-5 and J usage is TRBJ2-1; tentatively, D is TRBD1 (5 bases). The CDR3 consists of 13 residues. The germline gives CDR1 SGHKS, CDR2 YYEKEE (reference sequence). Trimming took off 6 bases at V and 1 base at J, with 8 bases between the two ends. The full variable domain, rest sourced from reference TRBV5-5 and TRBJ2-1, is DAGVTQSPTHLIKTRGQQVTLRCSPISGHKSVSWYQQVLGQGPQFIFQYYEKEERGRGNFPDRFSARQFPNYSSELNVNALLLGDSALYLCASKGPSYNEQFFGPGTRLTVL.

The CDR3 loop is CASRIDRGYPMSWEQFF. CDR3 nucleotides: TGCGCCAGCAGGATCGATCGAGGCTACCCTATGAGCTGGGAGCAGTTCTTC. This sequence joins TRBV5-1 and TRBJ2-1; unclear D gene. This CDR3 is built from 17 residues. V was pared by 5 bases and J by 10 bases, with 28 bases between. Germline V gene lookup returns CDR1 SGHRS and CDR2 YFSETQ.

This CDR3 reads CATSRAGRSRDTEAFF. CDR3 sequence (DNA): TGTGCCACCAGCAGGGCTGGACGGTCGAGGGACACTGAAGCTTTCTTT. The V call is TRBV15, the J call TRBJ1-1; D is uncertain. From germline, CDR1 is LNHNV and CDR2 YYDKDF (reference sequence). V was pared by 3 bases and J by 3 bases, with 17 bases between. The CDR3 runs 16 residues.

This chain connects TRBV7-9 to TRBJ2-2; D not certain. Germline-derived CDR1 and CDR2 are SEHNR and FQNEAQ (reference sequence). The CDR3 spans 14 residues. Trimming shortened V by 1 base and J by 4 bases, and 7 bases separated the two germline ends. CDR3 nucleotides: TGTGCCAGCAGCTTAGATGGTCCCACCGGGGAGCTGTTTTTT. Translation: CASSLDGPTGELFF. Based on the CDR3 plus reference TRBV7-9 and TRBJ2-2, the full variable domain is DTGVSQNPRHKITKRGQNVTFRCDPISEHNRLYWYRQTLGQGPEFLTYFQNEAQLEKSRLLSDRFSAERPKGSFSTLEIQRTEQGDSAMYLCASSLDGPTGELFFGEGSRLTVL.

The CDR3 reads CASSPETGLNEKLFF. Here the CDR3 DNA reads TGTGCCAGCAGCCCCGAGACAGGGCTTAATGAAAAACTGTTTTTT. J is TRBJ1-4 and V is TRBV14, with 7 bases lining up with TRBD1. Trimming at V came to 4 bases and at J to 4 bases, leaving 6 bases not matched to a gene. CDR3 length equals 15 residues. Looked up from germline, CDR1 is SGHDN and CDR2 is FVKESK.